This T cell receptor beta chain was found in a study of post-analysis software for immune sequencing data. Every TCR beta cDNA library bore unique molecular identifiers. TCRdb re-analysed the PCR reads in MiXCR, keeping a single row per CDR3 protein. The profile shows hundreds of thousands of distinct CDR3 sequences, approximately 30% of them singletons. The table lists this clonotype with a few counts. Source material: blood. The sequence derives from a girl under 18 with multiple sclerosis.

CDR3 in amino acids: CSVMNTEAFF. In DNA, the CDR3 is TGCAGCGTGATGAACACTGAAGCTTTCTTT. J is TRBJ1-1 and V is TRBV29-1, with D unresolved. CDR1 is SQVTM and CDR2 is ANQGSEA in the germline V gene. CDR3 length: 10 amino acids. The V gene lost 6 bases and the J gene lost 0 bases, with 2 bases spanning the gap.